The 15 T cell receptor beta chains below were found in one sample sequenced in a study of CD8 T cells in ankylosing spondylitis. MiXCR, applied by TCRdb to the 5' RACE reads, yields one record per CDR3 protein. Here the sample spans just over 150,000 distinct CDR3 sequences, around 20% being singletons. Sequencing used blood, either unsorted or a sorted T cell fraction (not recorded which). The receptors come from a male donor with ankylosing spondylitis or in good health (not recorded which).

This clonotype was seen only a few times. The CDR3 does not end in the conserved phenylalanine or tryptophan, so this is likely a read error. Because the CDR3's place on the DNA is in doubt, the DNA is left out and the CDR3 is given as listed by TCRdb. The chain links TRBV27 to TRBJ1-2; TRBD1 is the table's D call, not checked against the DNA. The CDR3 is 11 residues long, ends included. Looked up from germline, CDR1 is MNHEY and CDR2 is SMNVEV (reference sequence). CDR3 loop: CASSTFPGPLL.

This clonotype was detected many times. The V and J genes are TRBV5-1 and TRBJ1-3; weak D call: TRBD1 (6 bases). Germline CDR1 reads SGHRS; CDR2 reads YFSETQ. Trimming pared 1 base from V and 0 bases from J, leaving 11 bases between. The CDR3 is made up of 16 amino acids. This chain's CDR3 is CASSLSGGGSGNTIYF. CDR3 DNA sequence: TGCGCCAGCAGCTTGTCTGGGGGCGGCTCTGGAAACACCATATATTTT.

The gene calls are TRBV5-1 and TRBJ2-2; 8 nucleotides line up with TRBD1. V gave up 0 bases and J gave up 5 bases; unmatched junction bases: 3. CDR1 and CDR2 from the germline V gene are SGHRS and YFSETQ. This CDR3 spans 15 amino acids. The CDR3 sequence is CASSLVGDRTGELFF. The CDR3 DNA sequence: TGCGCCAGCAGCTTGGTAGGGGACAGGACCGGGGAGCTGTTTTTT.

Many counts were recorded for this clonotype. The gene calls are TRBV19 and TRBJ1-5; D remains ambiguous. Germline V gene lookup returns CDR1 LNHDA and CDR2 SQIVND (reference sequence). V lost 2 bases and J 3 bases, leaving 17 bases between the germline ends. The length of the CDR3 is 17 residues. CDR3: CASSIPGAGSLNQPQHF. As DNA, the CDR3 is TGTGCCAGTAGTATACCCGGTGCGGGGTCTCTCAATCAGCCCCAGCATTTT.

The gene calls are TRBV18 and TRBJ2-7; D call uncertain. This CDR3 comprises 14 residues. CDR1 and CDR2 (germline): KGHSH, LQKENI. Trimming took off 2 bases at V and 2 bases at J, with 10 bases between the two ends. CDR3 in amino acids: CASSPSPTAYEQYF. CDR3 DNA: TGTGCCAGCTCACCATCCCCCACAGCCTACGAGCAGTACTTC. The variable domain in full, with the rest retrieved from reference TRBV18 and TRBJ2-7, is NAGVMQNPRHLVRRRGQEARLRCSPMKGHSHVYWYRQLPEEGLKFMVYLQKENIIDESGMPKERFSAEFPKEGPSILRIQQVVRGDSAAYFCASSPSPTAYEQYFGPGTRLTVT.

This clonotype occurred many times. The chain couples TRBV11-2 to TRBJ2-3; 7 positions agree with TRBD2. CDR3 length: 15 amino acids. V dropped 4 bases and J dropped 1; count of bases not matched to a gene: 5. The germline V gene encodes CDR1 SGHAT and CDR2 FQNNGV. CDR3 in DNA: TGTGCCAGCAGCTGGGGGGGGTTAGGCACAGATACGCAGTATTTT. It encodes CASSWGGLGTDTQYF.

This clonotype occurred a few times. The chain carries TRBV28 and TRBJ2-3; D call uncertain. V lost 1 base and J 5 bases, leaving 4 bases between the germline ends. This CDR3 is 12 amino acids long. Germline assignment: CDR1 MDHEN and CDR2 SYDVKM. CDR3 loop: CASSLSRDTQYF. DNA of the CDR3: TGTGCCAGCAGTTTATCGCGAGATACGCAGTATTTT.

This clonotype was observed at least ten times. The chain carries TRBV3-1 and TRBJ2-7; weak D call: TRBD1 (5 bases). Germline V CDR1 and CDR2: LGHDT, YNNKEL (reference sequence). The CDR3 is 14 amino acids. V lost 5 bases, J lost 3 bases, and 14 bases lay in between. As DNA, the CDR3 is TGTGCCAGCAGCTCCTCGGAAGGGGTCTACGAGCAGTACTTC. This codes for CASSSSEGVYEQYF.

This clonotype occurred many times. The CDR3 sequence: CASSQDPGSVKLFF. DNA for the CDR3: TGCGCCAGCAGCCAAGATCCTGGGTCGGTGAAACTGTTTTTT. V gene TRBV4-1 combines with J gene TRBJ1-4; no clear D. With 0 bases removed from V and 11 bases from J, the gap between germline ends came to 13 bases. Germline CDR1 MGHRA, CDR2 YSYEKL. The CDR3 is 14 residues long.

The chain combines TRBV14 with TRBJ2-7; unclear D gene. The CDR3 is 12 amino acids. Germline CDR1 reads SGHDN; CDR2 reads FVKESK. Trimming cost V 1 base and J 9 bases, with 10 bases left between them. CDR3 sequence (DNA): TGTGCCAGCAGCCAAGTTCCTTCCGCGCAGTACTTC. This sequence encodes CASSQVPSAQYF.

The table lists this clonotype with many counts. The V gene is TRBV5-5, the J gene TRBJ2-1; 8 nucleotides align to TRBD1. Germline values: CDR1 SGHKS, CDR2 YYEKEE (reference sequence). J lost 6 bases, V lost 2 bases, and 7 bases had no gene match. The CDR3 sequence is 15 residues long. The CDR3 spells CASSFMDRAGNEQFF. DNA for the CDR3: TGTGCCAGCAGCTTTATGGACAGGGCAGGCAATGAGCAGTTCTTC.

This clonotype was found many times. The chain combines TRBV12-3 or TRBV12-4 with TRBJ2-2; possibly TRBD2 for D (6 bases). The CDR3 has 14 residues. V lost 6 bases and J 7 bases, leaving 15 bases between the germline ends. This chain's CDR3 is CASRIAAGGGELFF. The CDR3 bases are TGTGCCAGCAGAATAGCGGCCGGCGGCGGGGAGCTGTTTTTT.

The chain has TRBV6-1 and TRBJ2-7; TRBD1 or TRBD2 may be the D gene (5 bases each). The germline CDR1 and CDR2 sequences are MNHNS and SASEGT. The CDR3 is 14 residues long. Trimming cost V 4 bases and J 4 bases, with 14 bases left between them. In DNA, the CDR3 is TGTGCCAGCAGTGTGGGACCGCGGAGTTACGAGCAGTACTTC. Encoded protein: CASSVGPRSYEQYF.

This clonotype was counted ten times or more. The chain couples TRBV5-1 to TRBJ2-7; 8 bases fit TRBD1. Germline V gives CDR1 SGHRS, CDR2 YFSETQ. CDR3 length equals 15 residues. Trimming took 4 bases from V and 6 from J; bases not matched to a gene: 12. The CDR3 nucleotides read TGCGCCAGCAGCCCTGGTGGCGGACAGGGTCGCGAGCAGTACTTC. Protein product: CASSPGGGQGREQYF.

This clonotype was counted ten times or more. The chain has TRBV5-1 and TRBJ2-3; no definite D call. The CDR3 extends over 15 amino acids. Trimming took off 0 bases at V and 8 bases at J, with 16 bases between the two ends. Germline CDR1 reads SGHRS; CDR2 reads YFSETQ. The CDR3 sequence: CASSLAGLNSGTQYF. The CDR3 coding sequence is TGCGCCAGCAGCTTGGCCGGATTAAACTCGGGTACGCAGTATTTT.